This T cell receptor (beta chain) was found in a study of blood T cell repertoires in COVID-19 (dated by TCRdb to about 2020). Looking at the study overall: Collaborator samples came from the United States, Italy and Spain and covered acute and convalescent phases of COVID-19. The material from the prospective study consisted of cDNA or gDNA derived from T cells, B-cell-depleted T cells, or PBMCs. The dataset comprised deeply sampled blood TCRbeta repertoires from subjects exposed to, actively infected with, or recovered from COVID-19. The repertoires were released in a freely available public database intended as a resource for research on the immune response to SARS-CoV-2. The samples were drawn from the first 160 participants of the ongoing ImmuneRACE study and from more than 1,000 subjects provided by 6 global collaborators. The sample metadata nearly always contained a de-identified subject ID, COVID-19 status, age in years and sex. Where available, HLA class I and class II types were taken from metadata supplied by the sample provider and were not determined by assay-based typing.

From its cysteine to its phenylalanine, the CDR3 spans 16 amino acids. The sequence is cut down to CDR3 DNA, 48 bases in frame from base 1. What the research found in general, with its limitations: The quantity of clinical and demographic metadata differed by source and by participant and was supplied without curation.

Each collaborating institution followed its own protocols to collect whole blood in K2EDTA tubes. For TCRbeta analysis, collaborators shipped samples as frozen whole blood, isolated PBMCs, or DNA extracted from either of those sample types. TCRbeta CDR3 regions were amplified from genomic DNA using the immunoSEQ Assay, a bias-controlled multiplex PCR. The paper's data handling went like this. The number of nucleated cells in each sample was estimated from the amplification of reference gene primers within the assay. Sequence reads were collapsed and filtered to measure the absolute abundance of every unique TCRbeta CDR3 rearrangement. For each sample, productive Simpson clonality was calculated as the square root of Simpson's diversity index over productive rearrangements. The table was pulled from immuneACCESS by TCRdb, which kept in-frame rearrangements only. Such tables lose some clones; where checked, under half of the loss comes from unresolved V genes, and the rest has no known cause. V and J calls and clone size are those listed in that table; D and trimming were worked out from the DNA. Here the sample has some 120,000 clones; 82% occur a single time. The ten biggest clones cover about 12% of the sample.

For this clone: Its antigen is unknown. Within one base of it there is no much larger clone, and no base qualities were kept.

This sequence was found in a human donor in a cohort sampled during active COVID-19. The sequence is built from TRBV12-2 and TRBJ2-1; TRBD2, the D gene given by the table, was not confirmed from the DNA. TRBV12-2 is recorded as a pseudogene. Sequenced input: peripheral blood. The DNA sequence is as follows: TGTGCAAGTCGCTCCCCGAGCGGGGGGGCAGACAATGAGCAGTTCTTC. This translates into CASRSPSGGADNEQFF.